This T cell receptor (beta chain) was recovered during a study of blood T cell repertoires in COVID-19. Study overall: The samples span acute and convalescent COVID-19 from the United States, Italy and Spain. The cDNA or gDNA used as material had been derived from T cells, B-cell-depleted T cells, or PBMCs.

Measured with immunoSEQ multiplex PCR; TCRdb has only the in-frame clones, and not every one. The sample contains 30,000 to 35,000 clones, about 89% of which appear only once. This CDR3 has 14 amino acids. CDR1 LGHDT and CDR2 YNNKEL come from the germline V gene (reference sequence). Trimming stripped 4 bases from V and 0 bases from J, with 10 bases between. The chain links TRBV3-1 (or the pseudogene TRBV3-2) to TRBJ2-7; D perhaps matches TRBD2 (6 bases). This receptor was obtained from a man older than 75 with active COVID-19. Sequencing input: peripheral blood. The CDR3 here is CASSRGVSSYEQYF. Written as DNA, the CDR3 is TGTGCCAGCAGCCGGGGGGTAAGCTCCTACGAGCAGTACTTC.